These 14 T cell receptor beta chains were sequenced from one sample in a study of T cells in Graves' hyperthyroidism and ophthalmopathy. The CDR3 regions of TCR beta were amplified from RNA transcripts. The primer set for the first-round RT-PCR of the TCR CDR3 was HTBI. TCRdb independently ran MiXCR on the multiplex PCR reads; one entry per CDR3 protein. The table includes more than 500,000 distinct CDR3 sequences, about 16% detected once. The sample was blood. All receptors derive from a woman in her twenties or thirties with Graves' hyperthyroidism.

This clonotype occurred many times. This sequence joins TRBV12-3 or TRBV12-4 and TRBJ2-6; 7 nucleotides line up with TRBD1. This CDR3 contains 18 residues. The V segment lost 1 base and the J segment 1 base; nucleotides outside the gene matches: 7. CDR3 nucleotide sequence: TGTGCCAGCAGTTTAGGCACAGGGGTGAGATCTGGGGCCAACGTCCTGACTTTC. It codes for CASSLGTGVRSGANVLTF.

This clonotype was recorded at least ten times. The chain joins TRBV20-1 to TRBJ1-5; possibly TRBD1 for D (5 bases). Germline values: CDR1 DFQATT, CDR2 SNEGSKA (reference sequence). The CDR3 covers 15 residues. V was trimmed by 5 bases and J by 3 bases, leaving 17 bases between them. The CDR3 nucleotides read TGCAGTGCTCTTTCCACCGGGACCATCAATCAGCCCCAGCATTTT. It codes for CSALSTGTINQPQHF.

The chain recombines TRBV7-4 with TRBJ2-7; D is perhaps TRBD2 (6 bases). Germline-derived CDR1 and CDR2 are SGHVT and SQSDAQ. V lost 5 bases and J lost 7, with 18 bases in between. CDR3 length: 14 amino acids. CDR3 DNA: TGTGCCAGCAGCCACCCCCCCGGGGGTGAAGAGCAGTACTTC. Translated: CASSHPPGGEEQYF.

Of note for this clonotype: One end of the junction does not line up with germline, which may come from a read error. The chain carries TRBV27 and TRBJ2-1; D unclear. The CDR3 extends over 13 amino acids. CDR1 is MNHEY, CDR2 SMNVEV, per germline (reference sequence). The CDR3 sequence is CAGSFDADNEQFF. CDR3 nucleotide sequence: TGTGCCGGCAGTTTCGACGCCGACAATGAGCAGTTCTTC.

This clonotype has ten or more counts. The genes are TRBV7-6 and TRBJ2-5, with D maybe TRBD1 (6 bases). The CDR3 runs 12 residues. The V end was cut by 1 base, the J end by 7 bases, with 7 bases between. Germline V gene data show CDR1 as SGHVS and CDR2 as FNYEAQ. CDR3 sequence: CASSLGGGTQYF. The CDR3, as DNA: TGTGCCAGCAGCTTAGGAGGGGGGACCCAGTACTTC.

CDR3 residues: CASSPRDRVGTQYF. The DNA of the CDR3 is TGTGCCAGCAGCCCCCGGGACAGGGTCGGGACCCAGTACTTC. The chain links TRBV7-3 to TRBJ2-5, with 9 bases identical to TRBD1. The V gene's germline CDR1 is SGHTA and CDR2 FQGTGA. J was trimmed by 7 bases and V by 5 bases; bases with no gene match: 8. This CDR3 has 14 residues.

The chain combines TRBV19 with TRBJ1-2, with TRBD1 matching over 7 bases. The CDR3 runs 12 residues. The V gene end was trimmed by 10 bases and the J gene end by 3 bases; junction bases not matched to a gene: 5. Germline CDR1 is LNHDA and CDR2 is SQIVND (reference sequence). CDR3 coding DNA: TGTGCCACTTACAGGGGCGACTATGGCTACACCTTC. It is translated as CATYRGDYGYTF.

This clonotype occurred a few times. This sequence joins TRBV6-1 and TRBJ1-5, with a possible D match to TRBD1 (5 bases). Per germline, CDR1 MNHNS and CDR2 SASEGT. There are 13 residues in the CDR3. V was clipped by 5 bases and J by 8 bases, with 13 bases between them. The CDR3 DNA reads as TGTGCCAGCAGTCCCCGACGGGGGGAGCCCCAGCATTTT. Amino acid sequence: CASSPRRGEPQHF.

This clonotype was observed many times. V and J are TRBV7-3 and TRBJ2-1; maybe TRBD1 (6 bases). V was pared by 5 bases and J by 2 bases, with 7 bases between. CDR3 length equals 13 residues. In germline, CDR1 is SGHTA, CDR2 FQGTGA. Written as DNA, the CDR3 is TGTGCCAGCAGCGGGGGCGCCTACAATGAGCAGTTCTTC. Its translation: CASSGGAYNEQFF.

J is TRBJ1-1 and V is TRBV28; perhaps TRBD1 as D (6 bases). The CDR3 loop spans 15 amino acids. Trimming took off 3 bases at V and 0 bases at J, with 11 bases between the two ends. Germline loops: CDR1 MDHEN, CDR2 SYDVKM. CDR3 coding DNA: TGTGCCAGCAGTTTGGAGGGGGAGGTGAACACTGAAGCTTTCTTT. This codes for CASSLEGEVNTEAFF.

This clonotype was recorded at least ten times. This sequence joins TRBV10-3 and TRBJ2-1, with 8 bases lining up with TRBD2. V shed 10 bases, J shed 6 bases, and the junction held 8 bases outside the gene matches. The germline CDR1 and CDR2 sequences are ENHRY and SYGVKD. The CDR3 consists of 13 residues. CDR3 sequence: CATTERERNEQFF. For the CDR3, the DNA is TGTGCCACCACAGAGCGGGAGCGCAATGAGCAGTTCTTC.

Ten or more counts support this clonotype. The chain has TRBV19 and TRBJ2-1; the match to TRBD2 covers 15 bases. CDR3 length: 15 residues. Germline trimming cut 9 bases from V and 8 bases from J; bases unmatched to any gene: 8. Germline values: CDR1 LNHDA, CDR2 SQIVND (reference sequence). The CDR3 DNA reads TGTGCCAGCAGCCCCCGGACTAGCGGGAGGGATGAGCAGTTCTTC. It yields the protein CASSPRTSGRDEQFF.

The chain recombines TRBV5-1 with TRBJ1-4; D uncertain. V was pared by 0 bases and J by 0 bases, with 9 bases between. The CDR3 is 16 amino acids. Germline assignment: CDR1 SGHRS and CDR2 YFSETQ. This CDR3 is CASSLEFGATNEKLFF. In nucleotides, the CDR3 is TGCGCCAGCAGCTTGGAATTTGGGGCAACTAATGAAAAACTGTTTTTT.

This clonotype has a handful of counts. This chain connects TRBV14 to TRBJ2-1; D is perhaps TRBD1 (6 bases). V lost 4 bases, J lost 3 bases, and 10 bases lay in between. Germline lookup yields CDR1 SGHDN and CDR2 FVKESK. This CDR3 is built from 14 residues. Written as DNA, the CDR3 is TGTGCCAGCAGCCTTCGACAGGACTACAATGAGCAGTTCTTC. This translates into CASSLRQDYNEQFF.